These 14 T cell receptor gamma chains share one sample of origin, sequenced in a study of gamma delta lymphoproliferative disorders and STAT genes. TCRdb re-identified clones in the multiplex PCR reads via CATT. Here the sample spans over 3,500 gamma-chain clones, more than 6.5% being singletons. The receptor sequences were amplified from genomic DNA of peripheral blood mononuclear cells. Sequenced: blood. These receptors all stem from a human donor in good health.

Within the sample, this clone is medium-sized (0.01 to 0.1%). This chain links TRGV2 with TRGJ1 or TRGJ2. TCRdb lists no J gene, so it was determined here by aligning the DNA to germline. Germline CDR1 is EGSNGY and CDR2 is YDSYNSKV. This CDR3 comprises 13 residues. Germline trimming cut 3 bases from V and 6 bases from J; bases unmatched to any gene: 8. CDR3 DNA sequence: TGTGCCACCTGGGACAGGCGAGGTTATAAGAAACTCTTT. Translation: CATWDRRGYKKLF.

By sample fraction, this clone is medium-sized. The V gene is TRGV2, the J gene TRGJ1 or TRGJ2. TCRdb lists no J gene, so it was determined here by aligning the DNA to germline. The CDR3 runs to 12 residues. Germline V gene lookup returns CDR1 EGSNGY and CDR2 YDSYNSKV. V lost 3 bases, J lost 12 bases, and 11 bases stayed unmatched. CDR3: CATWDCGFRKLF. CDR3 nucleotide sequence: TGTGCCACCTGGGACTGTGGTTTTAGGAAACTCTTT.

There are many counts of this clone. The chain couples TRGV2 to TRGJ1 or TRGJ2. Because TCRdb records no J gene, it was assigned here through a match of the DNA to germline. CDR1 EGSNGY and CDR2 YDSYNSKV come from the germline V gene. This CDR3 has 13 residues. Unmatched junction bases numbered 9, after V lost 0 bases and J lost 10 bases. CDR3 DNA: TGTGCCACCTGGGACGGGCCGAATCGGAAGAAACTCTTT. Translating it yields CATWDGPNRKKLF.

This clone rates as medium-sized. The sample carries other DNA sequences with the same CDR3. The CDR3 DNA reads TGTGCCACCTGGGACGGACCTGGGAAACTCTTT. This encodes CATWDGPGKLF. This rearrangement joins TRGV2 to TRGJ1 or TRGJ2. TCRdb supplies no J gene; here it was assigned by aligning the nucleotide sequence to germline. Germline-derived CDR1 and CDR2 are EGSNGY and YDSYNSKV. The CDR3 totals 11 residues. V shed 1 base and J 12 bases; nucleotides not matched to a gene: 6.

This clone was recorded at least ten times. Written as DNA, the CDR3 is TGTGCCTTGTGGGAGGGGTTATATAAGAAACTCTTT. It is translated as CALWEGLYKKLF. The rearrangement uses TRGV9 and TRGJ1 or TRGJ2. No J gene is reported in TCRdb; it was inferred here by comparing the DNA with germline. The ends lost 2 bases at V and 7 bases at J; junction bases unmatched: 5. There are 12 residues in the CDR3. The germline V gene encodes CDR1 GITISATS and CDR2 ISYDGTV (reference sequence).

This clone is medium-sized within its sample. V gene assignment gives TRGV10, but the J gene was left uncalled. TRGV10 is flagged as an ORF with uncertain function. CDR3 size: 9 residues. As DNA, the CDR3 is TGTGCTGCGTGGGGCCCACGGATATTT. Protein: CAAWGPRIF.

This clone was seen repeatedly, ten times or more. This chain links TRGV4 with TRGJ1 or TRGJ2. TCRdb does not report a J gene; here it was assigned by matching the DNA to germline references. Germline V gene lookup returns CDR1 EGSTGY and CDR2 YDSYTSSV. After removal of 0 bases from V and 2 bases from J, the junction contained 10 bases not matched to a gene. The length of the CDR3 is 16 residues. The CDR3 reads CATWDGIVEDYYKKLF. CDR3 DNA: TGTGCCACCTGGGATGGGATTGTCGAGGATTATTATAAGAAACTCTTT.

This clone is termed medium-sized. The rearrangement uses TRGV8 and TRGJP2. The J gene was not available in TCRdb and was assigned here by matching the DNA to germline segments. In germline, CDR1 is VENAVY, CDR2 YDSYNSRV. The CDR3 is made up of 15 amino acids. The V segment lost 4 bases and the J segment 0 bases; nucleotides outside the gene matches: 5. CDR3: CATWETYSSDWIKTF. The CDR3 bases are TGTGCCACCTGGGAGACCTATAGTAGTGATTGGATCAAGACGTTT.

In this sample, this clone is medium-sized. The rearrangement links TRGV4 to TRGJP2. TCRdb leaves out the J gene; it was filled in here by matching the DNA to germline. This CDR3 has 16 amino acids. With 0 bases clipped from V and 0 bases from J, the junction kept 4 bases outside the gene matches. The V gene's germline CDR1 is EGSTGY and CDR2 YDSYTSSV. DNA for the CDR3: TGTGCCACCTGGGATGGGGTTTATAGTAGTGATTGGATCAAGACGTTT. This gives the protein CATWDGVYSSDWIKTF.

This clone is medium-sized within its sample. This sample also contains other DNA sequences that code for the same CDR3. V gene TRGV2 combines with J gene TRGJ1 or TRGJ2. No J segment appears in TCRdb, so it was assigned here by matching the sequence to germline. V dropped 0 bases and J dropped 6; count of bases not matched to a gene: 5. From germline, CDR1 is EGSNGY and CDR2 YDSYNSKV. This CDR3 is 13 amino acids long. CDR3 sequence: CATWDGQGYKKLF. In DNA form, the CDR3 reads TGTGCCACCTGGGACGGGCAAGGTTATAAGAAACTCTTT.

In this sample, this clone turned up many times. This chain links TRGV4 with TRGJ1 or TRGJ2. The J gene, left out of TCRdb, was set here by checking the DNA against germline. V was clipped by 5 bases and J by 0 bases; unmatched bases: 7. CDR3 length: 14 residues. Germline assignment: CDR1 EGSTGY and CDR2 YDSYTSSV. The CDR3 sequence: CATWAASNYYKKLF. CDR3 bases: TGTGCCACCTGGGCCGCATCGAATTATTATAAGAAACTCTTT.

This clone was observed at least ten times. V is TRGV10 and J is TRGJ1 or TRGJ2. The J gene comes from matching the DNA to germline here; TCRdb lacks it. TRGV10 is an ORF; its function is uncertain. After removal of 8 bases from V and 0 bases from J, the junction contained 8 bases not matched to a gene. The CDR3 sequence is 14 residues long. CDR3 sequence (DNA): TGTGCTGCGTGGGATTATCCGAATTATTATAAGAAACTCTTT. Translated: CAAWDYPNYYKKLF.

This clone is classed as medium-sized. The chain joins TRGV4 to TRGJP1. TCRdb records no J gene; here it was assigned by comparing the DNA to germline. The CDR3 has 14 amino acids. Per germline, CDR1 EGSTGY and CDR2 YDSYTSSV. The V and J ends lost 9 bases and 0 bases, in that order; junction bases with no gene match: 7. The CDR3 DNA reads as TGTGCCACCCCCACGGATACCACTGGTTGGTTCAAGATATTT. Translating it yields CATPTDTTGWFKIF.

This clone counts as medium-sized. This chain joins TRGV4 and TRGJ1 or TRGJ2. No J gene was available from TCRdb, and it was assigned here by a germline match of the DNA. With V trimmed by 3 bases and J by 4 bases, 6 bases remained unmatched. In germline, CDR1 is EGSTGY, CDR2 YDSYTSSV. The CDR3 totals 13 residues. The CDR3 region has the DNA TGTGCCACCTGGGATAGGTCGTATTATAAGAAACTCTTT. Translated, it gives CATWDRSYYKKLF.